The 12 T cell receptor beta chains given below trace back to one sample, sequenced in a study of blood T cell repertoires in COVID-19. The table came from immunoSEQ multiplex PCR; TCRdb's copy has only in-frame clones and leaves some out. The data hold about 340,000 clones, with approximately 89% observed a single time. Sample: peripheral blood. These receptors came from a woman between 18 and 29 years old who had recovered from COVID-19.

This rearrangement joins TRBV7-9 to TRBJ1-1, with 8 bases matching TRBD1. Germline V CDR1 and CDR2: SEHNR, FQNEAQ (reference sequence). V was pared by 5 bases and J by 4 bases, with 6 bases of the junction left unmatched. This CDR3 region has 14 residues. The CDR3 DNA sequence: TGTGCCAGCAGCGAAGGACAGGGCGGCACTGAAGCTTTCTTT. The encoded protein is CASSEGQGGTEAFF.

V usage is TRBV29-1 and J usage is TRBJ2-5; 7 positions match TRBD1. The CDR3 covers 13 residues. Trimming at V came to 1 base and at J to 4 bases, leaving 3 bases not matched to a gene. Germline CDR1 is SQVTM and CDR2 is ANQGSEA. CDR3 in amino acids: CSVEVPGGETQYF. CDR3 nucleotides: TGCAGCGTTGAAGTTCCAGGGGGAGAGACCCAGTACTTC.

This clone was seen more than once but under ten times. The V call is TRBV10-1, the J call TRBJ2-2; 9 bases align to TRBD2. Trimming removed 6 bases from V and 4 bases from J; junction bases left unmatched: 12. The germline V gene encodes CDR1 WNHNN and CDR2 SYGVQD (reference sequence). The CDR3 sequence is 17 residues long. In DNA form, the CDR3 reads TGCGCCAGCAGCGCCCGGCTAGGCGGGAGGGGCACCGGGGAGCTGTTTTTT. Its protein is CASSARLGGRGTGELFF.

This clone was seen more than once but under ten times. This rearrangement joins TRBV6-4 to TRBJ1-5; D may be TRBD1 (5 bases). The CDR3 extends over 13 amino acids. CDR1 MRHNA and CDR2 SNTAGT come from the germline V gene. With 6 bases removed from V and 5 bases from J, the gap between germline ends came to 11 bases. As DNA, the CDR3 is TGTGCCAGCAGCGCGACAGTGGATCAGCCCCAGCATTTT. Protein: CASSATVDQPQHF.

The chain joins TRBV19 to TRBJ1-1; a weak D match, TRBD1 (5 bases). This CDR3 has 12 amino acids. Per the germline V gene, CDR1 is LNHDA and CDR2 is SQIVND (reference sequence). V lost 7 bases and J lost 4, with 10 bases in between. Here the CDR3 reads CASTMGGTEAFF. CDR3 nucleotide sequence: TGTGCCAGTACCATGGGGGGCACTGAAGCTTTCTTT.

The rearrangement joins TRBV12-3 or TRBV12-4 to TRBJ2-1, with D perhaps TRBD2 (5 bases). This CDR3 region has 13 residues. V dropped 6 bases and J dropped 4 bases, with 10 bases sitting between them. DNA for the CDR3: TGTGCCAGCAGAGCGGCCCCATACAATGAGCAGTTCTTC. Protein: CASRAAPYNEQFF.

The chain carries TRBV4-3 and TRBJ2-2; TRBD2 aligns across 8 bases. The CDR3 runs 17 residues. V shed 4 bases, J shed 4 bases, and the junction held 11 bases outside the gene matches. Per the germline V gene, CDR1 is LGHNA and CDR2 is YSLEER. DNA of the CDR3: TGCGCCAGCAGCCTCGAAGTTGGGACTAGAGGCACCGGGGAGCTGTTTTTT. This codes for CASSLEVGTRGTGELFF.

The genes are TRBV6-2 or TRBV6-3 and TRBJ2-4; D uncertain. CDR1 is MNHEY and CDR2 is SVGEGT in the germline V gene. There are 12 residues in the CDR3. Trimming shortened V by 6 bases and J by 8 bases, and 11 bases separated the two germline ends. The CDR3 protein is CASSTQEDIQYF. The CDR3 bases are TGTGCCAGCAGCACACAAGAGGACATTCAGTACTTC.

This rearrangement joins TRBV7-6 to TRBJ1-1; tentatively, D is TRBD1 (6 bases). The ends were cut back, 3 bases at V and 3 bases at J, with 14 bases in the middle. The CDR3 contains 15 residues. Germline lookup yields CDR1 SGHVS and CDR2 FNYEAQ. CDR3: CASSFAGVFDTEAFF. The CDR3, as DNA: TGTGCCAGCAGCTTCGCAGGGGTATTTGACACTGAAGCTTTCTTT.

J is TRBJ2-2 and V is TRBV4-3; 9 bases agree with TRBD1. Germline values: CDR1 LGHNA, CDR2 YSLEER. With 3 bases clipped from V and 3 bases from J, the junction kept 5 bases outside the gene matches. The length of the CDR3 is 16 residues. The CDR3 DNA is TGCGCCAGCAGCCACCTAGGACAGGGGTACACCGGGGAGCTGTTTTTT. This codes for CASSHLGQGYTGELFF.

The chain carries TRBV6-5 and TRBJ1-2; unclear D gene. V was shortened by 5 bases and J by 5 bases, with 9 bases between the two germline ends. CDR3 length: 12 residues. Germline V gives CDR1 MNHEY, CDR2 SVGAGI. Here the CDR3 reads CASSTGAYGYTF. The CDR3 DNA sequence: TGTGCCAGCAGTACGGGAGCGTATGGCTACACCTTC.

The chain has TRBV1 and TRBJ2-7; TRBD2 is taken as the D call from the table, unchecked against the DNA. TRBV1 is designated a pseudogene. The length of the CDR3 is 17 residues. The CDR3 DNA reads TGCACCAGCAGCCAAGCAATGACTAGCGGGAGTTCTGACGAGCAGTACGTC. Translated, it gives CTSSQAMTSGSSDEQYV.